This T cell receptor beta chain was recorded in a study of Ad26.COV2.S vaccination and SARS-CoV-2 variants. J gave up 4 bases and V 9 bases, and 5 bases lay outside the gene matches. The germline CDR1 and CDR2 sequences are SNHLY and FYNNEI. The CDR3 extends over 12 amino acids. Whole-study results and caveats: Substantial response breadth was reportedly seen for spike-specific CD8+ and CD4+ T cells after vaccination. Participants given vaccine showed non-spike TCR breadth similar to that of placebo recipients.

Sequenced by immunoSEQ multiplex PCR; TCRdb stores in-frame clones only, minus some. The sample shows fewer than 100,000 clones, roughly 84% of them seen only once. Details on this clone: Its antigen is currently unknown.

Specimen: peripheral blood, collected after recovery from COVID-19. This sequence joins TRBV2 and TRBJ1-1; 7 bases match TRBD1. This TCR was recovered from a human donor who had recovered from COVID-19. The CDR3 reads CASYYRGTEAFF. Written as DNA, the CDR3 is TGTGCCAGTTACTACAGGGGCACTGAAGCTTTCTTT. The full variable domain, with the rest looked up from reference TRBV2 and TRBJ1-1, is EPEVTQTPSHQVTQMGQEVILRCVPISNHLYFYWYRQILGQKVEFLVSFYNNEISEKSEIFDDQFSVERPDGSNFTLKIRSTKLEDSAMYFCASYYRGTEAFFGQGTRLTVV.